Below, 2 T cell receptor beta chains from the same sample are listed, as sequenced in a study of blood T cells in healthy people across ages. Primed by a sample-barcoded 5' primer and a J-beta primer mix, a second PCR proceeded for roughly 7 to 11 cycles. From the 5' RACE reads, TCRdb called clonotypes with MiXCR, one entry per CDR3 protein. The sample shows more than 700,000 distinct CDR3 sequences, about 55% of them seen only once. Specimen: blood. The receptors originated from a man older than 75 in good health.

This clonotype was recorded only once. The rearrangement joins TRBV28 to TRBJ1-2, with 8 bases matching TRBD1. The CDR3 runs 12 residues. The V and J ends lost 4 bases and 10 bases, in that order; junction bases with no gene match: 5. Germline assignment: CDR1 MDHEN and CDR2 SYDVKM. The DNA for the CDR3 is TGTGCCAGCAGTTCTTCAGGGGGCTCCTACACCTTC. As protein: CASSSSGGSYTF.

This chain links TRBV6-4 with TRBJ1-1; 9 bases line up with TRBD1. V was pared by 3 bases and J by 0 bases, with 11 bases of the junction left unmatched. This CDR3 comprises 18 residues. CDR1 and CDR2 (germline): MRHNA, SNTAGT. CDR3 in amino acids: CASSESRDREIVNTEAFF. The CDR3 DNA is TGTGCCAGCAGTGAATCCAGGGACAGGGAGATTGTGAACACTGAAGCTTTCTTT.